These 29 T cell receptor beta chains came from one sample sequenced in a study of cytomegalovirus exposure and HLA in healthy donors. Researchers ran the PCR with 60 Vbeta and 13 Jbeta primers. Clones were read by immunoSEQ multiplex PCR, and TCRdb kept only the in-frame ones, dropping some. The sample has 140,000 or so clones; roughly three fifths are singletons. Sequencing used PBMCs. The receptor source for this set is a male donor in good health and CMV-seronegative.

This clone showed up just once. The DNA for the CDR3 is TGTGCCAGCAGCTTAGCGCAGTCTAGCGGGACCCAGTACTTC. Translation gives CASSLAQSSGTQYF. The chain couples TRBV7-2 to TRBJ2-5; 7 bases are shared with TRBD2. This CDR3 contains 14 residues. Germline lookup yields CDR1 SGHTA and CDR2 FQGNSA. With V trimmed by 0 bases and J by 7 bases, 5 bases remained unmatched.

V usage is TRBV19 and J usage is TRBJ2-1, with a possible D match to TRBD2 (6 bases). The CDR3 runs 14 residues. Germline V gives CDR1 LNHDA, CDR2 SQIVND (reference sequence). Trimming cost V 5 bases and J 3 bases, with 11 bases left between them. CDR3 nucleotide sequence: TGTGCCAGTAGTGAGGGACTGAACTACAATGAGCAGTTCTTC. This gives the protein CASSEGLNYNEQFF.

This clone came up a few times. The chain links TRBV18 to TRBJ2-2; 8 bases agree with TRBD1. Trimming at V came to 3 bases and at J to 2 bases, leaving 5 bases not matched to a gene. Germline lookup yields CDR1 KGHSH and CDR2 LQKENI. This CDR3 comprises 16 residues. CDR3: CASSPRTGQNTGELFF. CDR3 nucleotides: TGTGCCAGCTCACCCCGGACAGGGCAAAACACCGGGGAGCTGTTTTTT.

A single count supports this clone. The chain couples TRBV9 to TRBJ2-5, with unresolved D. Trimming took off 0 bases at V and 2 bases at J, with 8 bases between the two ends. Germline V lookup: CDR1 SGDLS, CDR2 YYNGEE. CDR3 length: 14 amino acids. The CDR3 spells CASSVGSIQETQYF. The CDR3 nucleotides read TGTGCCAGCAGCGTAGGCAGTATACAAGAGACCCAGTACTTC.

The chain employs TRBV28 and TRBJ1-5; 7 positions match TRBD1. The germline V gene has CDR1 MDHEN and CDR2 SYDVKM. After removal of 5 bases from V and 13 bases from J, the junction contained 14 bases not matched to a gene. This CDR3 has 14 amino acids. CDR3 in amino acids: CASSASRDRAFQHF. CDR3 nucleotide sequence: TGTGCCAGCAGTGCCAGCCGGGACAGAGCTTTTCAGCATTTT.

The chain carries TRBV6-6 and TRBJ2-3; D is unclear. Germline assignment: CDR1 MNHNY and CDR2 SVGAGI (reference sequence). This CDR3 has 15 amino acids. V was clipped by 0 bases and J by 2 bases, with 9 bases between them. The CDR3 sequence: CASSYSDKLTDTQYF. The CDR3 DNA reads TGTGCCAGCAGTTACTCCGACAAGCTCACAGATACGCAGTATTTT.

The rearrangement uses TRBV19 and TRBJ1-4; 7 bases are shared with TRBD1. Germline CDR1 reads LNHDA; CDR2 reads SQIVND (reference sequence). The CDR3 is made up of 16 amino acids. Losses at the gene ends were 4 bases for V and 7 bases for J; bases not matched to a gene: 12. The CDR3 DNA reads TGTGCCAGTAGTAAACCGGGGGACAGAGTCGGTGAAAAACTGTTTTTT. This gives the protein CASSKPGDRVGEKLFF.

This clone turned up a few times. The chain combines TRBV7-7 with TRBJ2-2, with 8 bases identical to TRBD2. Germline CDR1 reads SSHAT; CDR2 reads FNYEAQ (reference sequence). The CDR3 contains 18 residues. The V segment lost 5 bases and the J segment 0 bases; nucleotides outside the gene matches: 11. The CDR3: CASSQTPAGGANTGELFF. CDR3 nucleotides: TGTGCCAGCAGCCAAACCCCCGCGGGGGGTGCGAACACCGGGGAGCTGTTTTTT.

This chain uses TRBV15 with TRBJ2-3; 8 bases fit TRBD2. Per the germline V gene, CDR1 is LNHNV and CDR2 is YYDKDF (reference sequence). This CDR3 is 17 amino acids long. The V segment lost 5 bases and the J segment 2 bases; nucleotides outside the gene matches: 12. CDR3 DNA sequence: TGTGCCACCAGCGCCGAGGATGCGGGGGGAATCACAGATACGCAGTATTTT. Residues: CATSAEDAGGITDTQYF.

The J gene is TRBJ2-5, the V gene TRBV5-4; D unclear. Trimming took 9 bases from V and 5 from J, leaving 11 bases between them. The CDR3 length is 11 residues. Germline loops: CDR1 SGHNT, CDR2 YYREEE (reference sequence). The CDR3 DNA is TGTGCCACCTCGGAGCAGGAGACCCAGTACTTC. Its translation is CATSEQETQYF.

This sequence joins TRBV30 and TRBJ2-5; 13 positions agree with TRBD2. The CDR3 spans 17 residues. V trimming: 0 bases; J trimming: 4 bases; junction bases outside the gene matches: 8. CDR1 and CDR2 (germline): GTSNPN, SVGIG (reference sequence). The CDR3 DNA sequence: TGTGCCTGGAGTGTTACACGAACTAGCGGGGGGGCAGAGACCCAGTACTTC. It specifies CAWSVTRTSGGAETQYF.

V is TRBV27 and J is TRBJ2-3, with 7 bases lining up with TRBD1. With 5 bases clipped from V and 4 bases from J, the junction kept 6 bases outside the gene matches. Germline V lookup: CDR1 MNHEY, CDR2 SMNVEV (reference sequence). The CDR3 sequence is 14 residues long. CDR3 bases: TGTGCCAGCAGTCTACAGGGGAGCTCAGATACGCAGTATTTT. Residues: CASSLQGSSDTQYF.

The chain has TRBV5-1 and TRBJ1-1; D gene uncertain. From germline, CDR1 is SGHRS and CDR2 YFSETQ. Trimming took off 0 bases at V and 4 bases at J, with 13 bases between the two ends. The CDR3 contains 15 residues. CDR3 DNA: TGCGCCAGCAGCTTGGGAGGAGGGTCTGGCACTGAAGCTTTCTTT. Its translation: CASSLGGGSGTEAFF. Full variable domain (missing parts from reference TRBV5-1 and TRBJ1-1): KAGVTQTPRYLIKTRGQQVTLSCSPISGHRSVSWYQQTPGQGLQFLFEYFSETQRNKGNFPGRFSGRQFSNSRSEMNVSTLELGDSALYLCASSLGGGSGTEAFFGQGTRLTVV.

V usage is TRBV2 and J usage is TRBJ2-5, with 9 bases lining up with TRBD1. V gave up 6 bases and J gave up 3 bases; unmatched junction bases: 8. Germline assignment: CDR1 SNHLY and CDR2 FYNNEI. CDR3 size: 15 residues. The DNA for the CDR3 is TGTGCCAGCAGAGGGGACAGGGTATCAAAAGAGACCCAGTACTTC. Its protein product is CASRGDRVSKETQYF.

In this sample, this clone turned up a few times. The rearrangement joins TRBV9 to TRBJ2-5; 9 positions agree with TRBD2. The junction had 7 bases not matched to a gene; V was cut back by 0 bases and J by 4 bases. The germline V gene encodes CDR1 SGDLS and CDR2 YYNGEE. The CDR3 contains 16 residues. CDR3 coding DNA: TGTGCCAGCAGCGTAGGCGGGGGGGGGCACGGAGAGACCCAGTACTTC. This translates into CASSVGGGGHGETQYF. The variable domain in full, with the rest retrieved from reference TRBV9 and TRBJ2-5, is DSGVTQTPKHLITATGQRVTLRCSPRSGDLSVYWYQQSLDQGLQFLIQYYNGEERAKGNILERFSAQQFPDLHSELNLSSLELGDSALYFCASSVGGGGHGETQYFGPGTRLLVL.

Only a few counts were recorded for this clone. The genes are TRBV19 and TRBJ1-2; 7 bases fit TRBD1. Per germline, CDR1 LNHDA and CDR2 SQIVND (reference sequence). The CDR3 has 14 amino acids. V lost 5 bases and J lost 0; bases outside the gene matches: 3. The CDR3 reads CASSLGGPNYGYTF. Here the CDR3 DNA reads TGTGCCAGTAGTTTAGGGGGCCCTAACTATGGCTACACCTTC.

The V gene is TRBV11-2, the J gene TRBJ1-3, with a tentative D call TRBD1 (5 bases). Germline lookup yields CDR1 SGHAT and CDR2 FQNNGV. There are 15 residues in the CDR3. Trimming shortened V by 4 bases and J by 2 bases, and 12 bases separated the two germline ends. The CDR3 reads CASSSTGLPGNTIYF. CDR3 nucleotide sequence: TGTGCCAGCAGCTCAACAGGTCTTCCTGGAAACACCATATATTTT.

This clone was found a few times. The chain is built from TRBV7-9 and TRBJ2-2; 11 bases are shared with TRBD2. This CDR3 contains 16 residues. Per germline, CDR1 SEHNR and CDR2 FQNEAQ (reference sequence). V trimming: 2 bases; J trimming: 4 bases; junction bases outside the gene matches: 3. The CDR3 nucleotides are TGTGCCAGCAGCTTAACTAGCGGGGGAACCACCGGGGAGCTGTTTTTT. Its protein product is CASSLTSGGTTGELFF.

This clone turned up a few times. This chain joins TRBV2 and TRBJ1-2, with a weak D call TRBD1 (5 bases). Trimming took 3 bases from V and 2 from J, leaving 16 bases between them. Germline CDR1 and CDR2: SNHLY and FYNNEI. This CDR3 contains 16 residues. CDR3 amino acids: CASSEGRDAYNYGYTF. The CDR3 DNA is TGTGCCAGCAGTGAGGGCAGGGATGCTTACAACTATGGCTACACCTTC.

The rearrangement uses TRBV7-7 and TRBJ2-5; TRBD1 matches at 8 bases. In germline, CDR1 is SSHAT, CDR2 FNYEAQ (reference sequence). The ends lost 3 bases at V and 1 base at J; junction bases unmatched: 1. This CDR3 region has 14 residues. CDR3 sequence (DNA): TGTGCCAGCAGCTTTGGACAGGGCCAAGAGACCCAGTACTTC. It is translated as CASSFGQGQETQYF. The whole variable domain, filled in from reference TRBV7-7 and TRBJ2-5, reads GAGVSQSPRYKVTKRGQDVTLRCDPISSHATLYWYQQALGQGPEFLTYFNYEAQPDKSGLPSDRFSAERPEGSISTLTIQRTEQRDSAMYRCASSFGQGQETQYFGPGTRLLVL.

The chain carries TRBV5-1 and TRBJ2-3, with TRBD1 identical over 10 bases. The CDR3 loop spans 19 amino acids. Per the germline V gene, CDR1 is SGHRS and CDR2 is YFSETQ. V was pared by 0 bases and J by 2 bases, with 12 bases of the junction left unmatched. Written as DNA, the CDR3 is TGCGCCAGCAGCTTGGGACAGGGGGCGTCCTTCGCCGACACAGATACGCAGTATTTT. Translated: CASSLGQGASFADTDTQYF.

This clone was seen a few times. V usage is TRBV27 and J usage is TRBJ1-4; TRBD1 agrees at 7 bases. The V segment lost 5 bases and the J segment 2 bases; nucleotides outside the gene matches: 2. Germline V gene lookup returns CDR1 MNHEY and CDR2 SMNVEV (reference sequence). CDR3 length: 14 residues. This chain's CDR3 is CASSGTATNEKLFF. The CDR3 bases are TGTGCCAGCAGTGGGACAGCCACTAATGAAAAACTGTTTTTT.

The gene calls are TRBV19 and TRBJ1-5; 8 nucleotides line up with TRBD1. Germline V gene lookup returns CDR1 LNHDA and CDR2 SQIVND (reference sequence). The CDR3 sequence is 13 residues long. With V trimmed by 5 bases and J by 7 bases, 4 bases remained unmatched. CDR3: CASSSGGRQPQHF. Here the CDR3 DNA reads TGTGCCAGTAGTTCAGGGGGCCGACAGCCCCAGCATTTT. Full variable domain (missing parts from reference TRBV19 and TRBJ1-5): DGGITQSPKYLFRKEGQNVTLSCEQNLNHDAMYWYRQDPGQGLRLIYYSQIVNDFQKGDIAEGYSVSREKKESFPLTVTSAQKNPTAFYLCASSSGGRQPQHFGDGTRLSIL.

This chain joins TRBV28 and TRBJ1-3; maybe TRBD1 (5 bases). Trimming took 5 bases from V and 4 from J, leaving 24 bases between them. From germline, CDR1 is MDHEN and CDR2 SYDVKM. This CDR3 has 18 residues. The CDR3 DNA follows: TGTGCCAGCAGTCTAGGGGTAGGGGAAGCCAGGTTCGGAAACACCATATATTTT. This sequence encodes CASSLGVGEARFGNTIYF.

The chain recombines TRBV7-8 with TRBJ2-2; possibly TRBD2 for D (6 bases). V lost 5 bases, J lost 7 bases, and 8 bases lay in between. The CDR3 runs 12 residues. CDR1 SGHVS and CDR2 FQNEAQ come from the germline V gene. CDR3 sequence (DNA): TGTGCCAGCAGCCGGAGGGGCGGGGAGCTGTTTTTT. Translation gives CASSRRGGELFF.

The rearrangement links TRBV15 to TRBJ2-3, with 9 positions matching TRBD1. CDR1 and CDR2 from the germline V gene are LNHNV and YYDKDF (reference sequence). The CDR3 runs to 15 residues. The J segment lost 0 bases and the V segment lost 4 bases, leaving 2 bases of the junction unmatched. Here the CDR3 DNA reads TGTGCCACCAGCACCGGGACAGGGAGCACAGATACGCAGTATTTT. Its protein product is CATSTGTGSTDTQYF.

The rearrangement links TRBV6-1 to TRBJ2-5; TRBD2 is a possible D gene (6 bases). From germline, CDR1 is MNHNS and CDR2 SASEGT. V was shortened by 4 bases and J by 4 bases, with 10 bases between the two germline ends. CDR3 length equals 13 residues. The CDR3 loop is CASSVEGGETQYF. The CDR3 DNA reads TGTGCCAGCAGTGTGGAGGGTGGAGAGACCCAGTACTTC.

This clone appeared a few times. The chain couples TRBV19 to TRBJ1-5; the match to TRBD1 covers 7 bases. Germline V gene sequence: CDR1 LNHDA, CDR2 SQIVND (reference sequence). Trimming at V came to 4 bases and at J to 0 bases, leaving 6 bases not matched to a gene. The length of the CDR3 is 16 residues. For the CDR3, the DNA is TGTGCCAGTAGTACGATCCGGGACAGTAGCAATCAGCCCCAGCATTTT. Translated, it gives CASSTIRDSSNQPQHF.

V is TRBV5-1 and J is TRBJ1-3, with D possibly matching TRBD1 (6 bases). Germline V gene sequence: CDR1 SGHRS, CDR2 YFSETQ. Trimming removed 4 bases at V and 3 bases at J, with 11 bases between. The CDR3 has 14 amino acids. The DNA of the CDR3 is TGCGCCAGCAGCAAAGAGGGGGTTGGAAACACCATATATTTT. This sequence encodes CASSKEGVGNTIYF.